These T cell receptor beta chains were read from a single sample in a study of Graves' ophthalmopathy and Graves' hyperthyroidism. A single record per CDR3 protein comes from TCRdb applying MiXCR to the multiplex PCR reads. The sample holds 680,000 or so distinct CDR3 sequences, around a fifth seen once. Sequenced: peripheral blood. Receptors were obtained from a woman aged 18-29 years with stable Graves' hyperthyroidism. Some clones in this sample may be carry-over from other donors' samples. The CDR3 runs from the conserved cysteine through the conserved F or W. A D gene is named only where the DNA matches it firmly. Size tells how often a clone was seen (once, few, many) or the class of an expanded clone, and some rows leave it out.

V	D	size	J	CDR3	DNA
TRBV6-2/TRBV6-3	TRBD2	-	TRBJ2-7	CASRPNRGGTYEQYF	TGTGCCAGCAGGCCGAACCGGGGGGGAACCTACGAGCAGTACTTC
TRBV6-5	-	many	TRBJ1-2	CASSYSAPNYGYTF	TGTGCCAGCAGTTACTCGGCGCCCAACTATGGCTACACCTTC
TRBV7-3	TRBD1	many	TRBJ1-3	CASSPTGGTGNTIYF	TGTGCCAGCAGCCCGACAGGGGGAACTGGAAACACCATATATTTT
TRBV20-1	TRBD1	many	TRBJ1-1	CSASQGAGTEAFF	TGCAGTGCTAGCCAGGGGGCAGGCACTGAAGCTTTCTTT
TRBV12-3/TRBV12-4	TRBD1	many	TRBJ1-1	CASSRQGSDTEAFF	TGTGCCAGCAGTCGACAGGGATCGGACACTGAAGCTTTCTTT
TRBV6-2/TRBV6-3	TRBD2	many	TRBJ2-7	CASSNPWRGGVF	TGTGCCAGCAGCAACCCCTGGCGGGGGGGAGTATTC
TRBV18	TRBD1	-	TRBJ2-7	CASSPRPTGSTYEQYF	TGTGCCAGCTCACCCCGTCCGACAGGGAGCACCTACGAGCAGTACTTC
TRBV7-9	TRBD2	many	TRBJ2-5	CASSSTGLAGFQETQYF	TGTGCCAGCAGCTCGACCGGACTAGCGGGCTTCCAAGAGACCCAGTACTTC
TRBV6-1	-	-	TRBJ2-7	CASNDQGYEQYF	TGTGCCAGCAACGATCAGGGATACGAGCAGTACTTC
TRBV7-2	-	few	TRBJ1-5	CASSLTFSNQPQHF	TGTGCCAGCAGCTTAACGTTCAGCAATCAGCCCCAGCATTTT
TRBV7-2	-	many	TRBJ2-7	CASSLASGFGSPSYF	TGTGCCAGCAGCTTAGCATCTGGGTTTGGCTCCCCGTCGTACTTC
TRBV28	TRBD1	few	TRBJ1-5	CASSQTGGGNQPQHF	TGTGCCAGCAGTCAGACAGGGGGCGGGAATCAGCCCCAGCATTTT
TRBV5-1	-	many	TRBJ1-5	CASSLEVGGSSNQPQHF	TGCGCCAGCAGCTTGGAGGTTGGGGGCTCGAGCAATCAGCCCCAGCATTTT
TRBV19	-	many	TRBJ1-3	CASTRGSSGNTIYF	TGTGCCAGTACCCGGGGCTCCTCTGGAAACACCATATATTTT
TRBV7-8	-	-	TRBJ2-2	CASSFKRRSSSTGELCF	TGTGCCAGCAGCTTCAAACGGAGGTCTTCTAGCACCGGGGAGCTGTGTTTT
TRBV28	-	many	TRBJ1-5	CASTGNQPQHF	TGTGCCAGCACAGGGAATCAGCCCCAGCATTTT
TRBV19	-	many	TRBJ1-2	CASSAGPGADYGYTF	TGTGCCAGTAGTGCCGGACCAGGGGCGGACTATGGCTACACCTTC
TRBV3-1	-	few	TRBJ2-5	CASSRPSGKETQYF	TGTGCCAGCAGCCGACCCTCAGGGAAAGAGACCCAGTACTTC
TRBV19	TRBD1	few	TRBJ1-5	CASSISGTGLGSNQPQHF	TGTGCCAGTAGTATATCAGGGACAGGGCTTGGGAGCAATCAGCCCCAGCATTTT
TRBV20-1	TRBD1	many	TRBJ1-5	CSATRGGGSNQPQHF	TGCAGTGCTACGAGAGGGGGCGGGAGCAATCAGCCCCAGCATTTT
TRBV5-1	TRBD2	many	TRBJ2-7	CASTPAGTSTYEQYF	TGCGCCAGCACCCCCGCCGGGACTAGCACTTACGAGCAGTACTTC
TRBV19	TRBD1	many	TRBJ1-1	CASTQDRLNTEAFF	TGTGCCAGTACCCAGGACAGGCTGAACACTGAAGCTTTCTTT
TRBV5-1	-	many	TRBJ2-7	CASSLVKYEQYF	TGCGCCAGCAGCTTGGTTAAGTACGAGCAGTACTTC
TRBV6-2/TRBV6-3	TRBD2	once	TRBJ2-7	CATQRGSTYEQYF	TGTGCCACCCAGCGGGGGTCAACGTACGAGCAGTACTTC
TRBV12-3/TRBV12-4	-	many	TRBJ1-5	CASSRGVPQPQHF	TGTGCCAGCAGTAGGGGGGTCCCCCAGCCCCAGCATTTT
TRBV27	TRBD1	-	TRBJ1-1	CASREPGTVEAFF	TGTGCCAGCAGAGAACCCGGGACAGTTGAAGCTTTCTTT
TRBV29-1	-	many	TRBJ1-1	CSVVAGTPYGNTEAFF	TGCAGCGTTGTAGCCGGGACACCCTACGGAAACACTGAAGCTTTCTTT
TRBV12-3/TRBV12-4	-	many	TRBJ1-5	CASSSKGASNQPQHF	TGTGCCAGCAGTTCGAAAGGAGCTAGCAATCAGCCCCAGCATTTT
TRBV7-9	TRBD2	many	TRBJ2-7	CASSLGLASYEQYF	TGTGCCAGCAGCCTTGGACTAGCGAGCTACGAGCAGTACTTC
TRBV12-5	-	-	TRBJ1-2	CASGLTDAYGYTF	TGTGCTAGTGGTTTAACAGACGCCTATGGCTACACCTTC
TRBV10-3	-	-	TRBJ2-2	CAITSAQTGELFF	TGTGCCATCACGTCAGCACAAACCGGGGAGCTGTTTTTT
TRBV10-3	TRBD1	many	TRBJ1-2	CAISAGLDRDDGYTF	TGTGCCATCAGTGCGGGCCTCGACAGGGATGATGGCTACACCTTC
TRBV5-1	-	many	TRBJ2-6	CASSRGSGANVLTF	TGCGCCAGCAGCCGGGGTTCTGGGGCCAACGTCCTGACTTTC
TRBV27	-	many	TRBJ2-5	CASSNHRVQETQYF	TGTGCCAGCAGTAACCACAGGGTTCAAGAGACCCAGTACTTC
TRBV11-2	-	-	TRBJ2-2	CASTQGGNTGELFF	TGTGCCAGCACTCAGGGGGGAAACACCGGGGAGCTGTTTTTT
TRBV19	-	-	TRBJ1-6	CASSRIDRPNSPLHF	TGTGCCAGTAGTAGGATCGACAGGCCTAATTCACCCCTCCACTTT
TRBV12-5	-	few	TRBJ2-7	CASGLVSFLQDPNYEQYF	TGTGCTAGTGGTTTGGTAAGTTTTCTGCAGGACCCCAATTACGAGCAGTACTTC
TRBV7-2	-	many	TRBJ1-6	CASSSLNSPLHF	TGTGCCAGCAGCTCGCTAAATTCACCCCTCCACTTT
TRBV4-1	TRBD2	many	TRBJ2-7	CASRRGGGTYEQYF	TGCGCCAGCCGACGGGGCGGGGGGACCTACGAGCAGTACTTC
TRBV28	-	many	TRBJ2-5	CASSLSAWRKGEETQYF	TGTGCCAGCAGTTTAAGTGCATGGAGGAAAGGGGAAGAGACCCAGTACTTC
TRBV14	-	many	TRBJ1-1	CASSQLWSENTEAFF	TGTGCCAGCAGCCAACTATGGAGCGAGAACACTGAAGCTTTCTTT
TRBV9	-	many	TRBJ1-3	CASSVGGGGSGNTIYF	TGTGCCAGCAGCGTAGGTGGAGGGGGCTCTGGAAACACCATATATTTT
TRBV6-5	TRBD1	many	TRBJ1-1	CASTHPGTGATEAFF	TGTGCCAGCACCCACCCCGGGACAGGGGCCACTGAAGCTTTCTTT
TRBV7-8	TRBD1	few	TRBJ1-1	CASNSRDRLNTEAFF	TGTGCCAGCAACTCCCGGGACAGATTGAACACTGAAGCTTTCTTT
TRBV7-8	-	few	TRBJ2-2	CASSSLPGRNTGELFF	TGTGCCAGCAGCTCTCTGCCGGGAAGAAACACCGGGGAGCTGTTTTTT
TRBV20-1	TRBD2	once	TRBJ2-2	CSARVGTSGSAGELCF	TGCAGTGCTAGAGTCGGGACTAGCGGGTCCGCCGGGGAGCTGTGTTTT
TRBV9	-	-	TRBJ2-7	CASSVLGRYEQYF	TGTGCCAGCAGCGTATTAGGGAGGTACGAGCAGTACTTC
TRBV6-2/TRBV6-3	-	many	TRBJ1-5	CASSYSILNQPQHF	TGTGCCAGCAGTTACTCTATCCTCAATCAGCCCCAGCATTTT
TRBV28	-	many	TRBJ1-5	CASSWTLNQPQHF	TGTGCCAGCAGTTGGACACTCAATCAGCCCCAGCATTTT
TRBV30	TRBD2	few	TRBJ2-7	CAWSVWPSGGASYEQYF	TGTGCCTGGAGTGTATGGCCTAGCGGGGGGGCGTCCTACGAGCAGTACTTC
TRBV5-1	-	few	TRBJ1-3	CASSPTSTGNTIYF	TGCGCCAGCAGCCCCACGAGTACTGGAAACACCATATATTTT
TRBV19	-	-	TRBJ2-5	CASSTSPGTQETQYF	TGTGCCAGTAGTACTTCACCGGGAACGCAAGAGACCCAGTACTTC
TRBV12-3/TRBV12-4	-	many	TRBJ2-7	CASSLAYGPSSYEQYF	TGTGCCAGCAGTTTAGCCTACGGTCCCAGCTCCTACGAGCAGTACTTC
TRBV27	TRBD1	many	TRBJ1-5	CASSLWGQGGNQPQHF	TGTGCCAGCAGTTTATGGGGACAGGGGGGTAATCAGCCCCAGCATTTT
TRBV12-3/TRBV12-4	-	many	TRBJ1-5	CASSWDIRLEGQPQHF	TGTGCCAGCAGCTGGGACATTAGGTTGGAGGGGCAGCCCCAGCATTTT
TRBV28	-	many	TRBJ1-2	CASSLDFRDGYTF	TGTGCCAGCAGTTTGGACTTTAGAGATGGCTACACCTTC
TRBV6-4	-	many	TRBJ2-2	CASSDSDNTGELFF	TGTGCCAGCAGTGACTCGGACAACACCGGGGAGCTGTTTTTT
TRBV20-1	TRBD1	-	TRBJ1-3	CSSLGQGIGNTIYF	TGCAGCTCCCTGGGACAGGGCATAGGAAACACCATATATTTT
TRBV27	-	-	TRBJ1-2	CASSVQGTLASGYTF	TGTGCCAGCAGCGTTCAGGGTACCCTTGCATCAGGCTACACCTTC